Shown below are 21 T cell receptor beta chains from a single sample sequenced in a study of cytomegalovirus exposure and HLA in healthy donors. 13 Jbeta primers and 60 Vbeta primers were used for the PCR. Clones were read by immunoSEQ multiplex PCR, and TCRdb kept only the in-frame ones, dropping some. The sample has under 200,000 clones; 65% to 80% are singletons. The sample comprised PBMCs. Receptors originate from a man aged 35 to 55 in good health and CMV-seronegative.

The CDR3: CASSIDTGRINGYTF. The DNA for the CDR3 is TGTGCCAGTAGTATTGATACAGGGCGGATTAACGGCTACACCTTC. The chain has TRBV19 and TRBJ1-2; TRBD1 might be the D (6 bases). The CDR3 loop spans 15 amino acids. In germline, CDR1 is LNHDA, CDR2 SQIVND (reference sequence). Trimming left V 3 bases short and J 8 bases short, with 19 bases between.

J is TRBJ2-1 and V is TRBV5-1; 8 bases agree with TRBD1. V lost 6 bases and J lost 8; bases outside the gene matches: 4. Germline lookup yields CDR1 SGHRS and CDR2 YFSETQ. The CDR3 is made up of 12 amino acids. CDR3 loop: CASTGGVHEQFF. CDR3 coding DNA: TGCGCCAGCACAGGGGGCGTACATGAGCAGTTCTTC.

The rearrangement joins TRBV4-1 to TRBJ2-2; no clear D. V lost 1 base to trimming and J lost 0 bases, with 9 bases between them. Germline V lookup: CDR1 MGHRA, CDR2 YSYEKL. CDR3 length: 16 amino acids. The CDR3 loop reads CASSQVPRTNTGELFF. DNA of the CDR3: TGCGCCAGCAGCCAAGTGCCGCGGACGAACACCGGGGAGCTGTTTTTT.

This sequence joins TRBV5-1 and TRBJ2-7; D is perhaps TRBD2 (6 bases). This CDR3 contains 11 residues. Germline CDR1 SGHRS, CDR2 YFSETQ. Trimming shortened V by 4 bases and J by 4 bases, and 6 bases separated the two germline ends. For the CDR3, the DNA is TGCGCCAGCAGCGCGGGGTACGAGCAGTACTTC. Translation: CASSAGYEQYF. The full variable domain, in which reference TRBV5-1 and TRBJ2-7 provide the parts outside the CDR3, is KAGVTQTPRYLIKTRGQQVTLSCSPISGHRSVSWYQQTPGQGLQFLFEYFSETQRNKGNFPGRFSGRQFSNSRSEMNVSTLELGDSALYLCASSAGYEQYFGPGTRLTVT.

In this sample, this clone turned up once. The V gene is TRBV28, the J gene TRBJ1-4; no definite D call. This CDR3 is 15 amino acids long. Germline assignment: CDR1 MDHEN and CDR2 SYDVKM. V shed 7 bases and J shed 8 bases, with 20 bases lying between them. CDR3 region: CASINAEGGKEKLFF. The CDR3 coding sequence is TGTGCCAGCATCAACGCGGAGGGTGGAAAGGAAAAACTGTTTTTT.

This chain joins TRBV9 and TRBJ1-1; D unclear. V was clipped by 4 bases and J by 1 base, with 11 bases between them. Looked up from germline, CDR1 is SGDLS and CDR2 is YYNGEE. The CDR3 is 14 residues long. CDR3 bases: TGTGCCAGCAGCTTCCGACAAACGAACACTGAAGCTTTCTTT. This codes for CASSFRQTNTEAFF.

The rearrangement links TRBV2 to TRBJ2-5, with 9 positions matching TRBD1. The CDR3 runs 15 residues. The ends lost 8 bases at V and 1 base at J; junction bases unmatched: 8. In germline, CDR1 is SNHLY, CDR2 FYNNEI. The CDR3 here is CASGVQGAVQETQYF. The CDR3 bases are TGTGCCAGCGGGGTACAGGGGGCGGTCCAAGAGACCCAGTACTTC.

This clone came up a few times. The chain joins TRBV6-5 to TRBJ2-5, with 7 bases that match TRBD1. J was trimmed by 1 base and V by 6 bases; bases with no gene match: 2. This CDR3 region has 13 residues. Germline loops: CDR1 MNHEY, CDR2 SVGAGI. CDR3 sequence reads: CASSPGGQETQYF. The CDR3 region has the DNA TGTGCCAGCAGCCCAGGGGGCCAAGAGACCCAGTACTTC.

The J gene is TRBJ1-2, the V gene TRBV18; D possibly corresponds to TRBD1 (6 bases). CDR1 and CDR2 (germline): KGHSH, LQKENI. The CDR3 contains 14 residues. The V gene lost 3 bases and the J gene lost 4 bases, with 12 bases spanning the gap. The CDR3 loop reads CASSPEDRSYGYTF. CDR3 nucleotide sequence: TGTGCCAGCTCACCCGAAGACAGGAGCTATGGCTACACCTTC.

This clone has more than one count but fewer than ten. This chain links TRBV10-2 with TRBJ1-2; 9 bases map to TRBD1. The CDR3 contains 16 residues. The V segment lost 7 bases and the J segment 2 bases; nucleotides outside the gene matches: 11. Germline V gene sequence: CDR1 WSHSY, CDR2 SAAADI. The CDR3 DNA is TGCGCCAGCACCGCCGGGACAGGGAATCGCAACTATGGCTACACCTTC. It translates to CASTAGTGNRNYGYTF.

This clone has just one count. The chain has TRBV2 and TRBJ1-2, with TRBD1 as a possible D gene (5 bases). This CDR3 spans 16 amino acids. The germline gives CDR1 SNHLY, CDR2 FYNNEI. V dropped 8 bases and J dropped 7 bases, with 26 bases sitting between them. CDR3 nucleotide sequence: TGTGCCAGCCAGAACCCTCGGAGGGGCCAACGGGGTGGCTACACCTTC. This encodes CASQNPRRGQRGGYTF.

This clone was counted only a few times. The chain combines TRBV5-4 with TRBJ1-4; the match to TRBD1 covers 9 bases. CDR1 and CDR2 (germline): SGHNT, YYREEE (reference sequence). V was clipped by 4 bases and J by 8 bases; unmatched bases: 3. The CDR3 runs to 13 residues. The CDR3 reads CASSADRGEKLFF. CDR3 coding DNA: TGTGCCAGCAGCGCGGACAGGGGCGAAAAACTGTTTTTT.

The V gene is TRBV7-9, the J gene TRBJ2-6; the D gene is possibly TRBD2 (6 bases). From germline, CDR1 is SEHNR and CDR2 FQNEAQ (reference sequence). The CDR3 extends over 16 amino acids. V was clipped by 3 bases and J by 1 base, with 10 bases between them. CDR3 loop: CASSLGGGSGANVLTF. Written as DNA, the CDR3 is TGTGCCAGCAGCTTGGGAGGCGGATCTGGGGCCAACGTCCTGACTTTC.

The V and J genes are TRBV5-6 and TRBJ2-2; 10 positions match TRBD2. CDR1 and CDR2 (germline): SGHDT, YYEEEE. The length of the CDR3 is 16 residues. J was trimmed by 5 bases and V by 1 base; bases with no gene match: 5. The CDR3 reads CASSLIGLAVTGELFF. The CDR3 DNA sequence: TGTGCCAGCAGCTTGATTGGACTAGCGGTAACCGGGGAGCTGTTTTTT.

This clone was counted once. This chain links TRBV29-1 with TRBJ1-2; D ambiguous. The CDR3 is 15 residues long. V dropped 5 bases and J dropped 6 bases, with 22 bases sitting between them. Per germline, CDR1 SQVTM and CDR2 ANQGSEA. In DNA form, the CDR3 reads TGCAGCGTTACTGATCTGGCCGGCGGCCGCGATGGCTACACCTTC. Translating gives CSVTDLAGGRDGYTF.

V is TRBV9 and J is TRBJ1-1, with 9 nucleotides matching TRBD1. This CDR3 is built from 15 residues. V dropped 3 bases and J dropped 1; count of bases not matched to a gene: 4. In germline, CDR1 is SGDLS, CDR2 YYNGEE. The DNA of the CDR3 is TGTGCCAGCAGCGCCCCGGACAGGGGGAACACTGAAGCTTTCTTT. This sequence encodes CASSAPDRGNTEAFF.

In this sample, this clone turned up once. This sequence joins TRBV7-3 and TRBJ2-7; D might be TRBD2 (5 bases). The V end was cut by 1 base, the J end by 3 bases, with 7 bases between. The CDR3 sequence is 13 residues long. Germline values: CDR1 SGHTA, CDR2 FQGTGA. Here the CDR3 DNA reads TGTGCCAGCAGCTTAAGAGGACTCTACGAGCAGTACTTC. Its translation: CASSLRGLYEQYF.

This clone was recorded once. In DNA form, the CDR3 reads TGTGCCAGCAGTGCGACTTTCGGTACGCAGTATTTT. Residues: CASSATFGTQYF. This sequence joins TRBV6-1 and TRBJ2-3; D unresolved. Trimming removed 4 bases from V and 8 bases from J, with 10 bases in between. The CDR3 loop spans 12 amino acids. Per the germline V gene, CDR1 is MNHNS and CDR2 is SASEGT.

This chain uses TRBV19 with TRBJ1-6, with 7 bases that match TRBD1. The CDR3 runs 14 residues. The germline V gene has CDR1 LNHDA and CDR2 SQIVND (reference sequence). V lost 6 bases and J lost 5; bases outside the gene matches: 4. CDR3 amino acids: CASSPGQDNSPLHF. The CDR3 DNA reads TGTGCCAGTAGCCCCGGACAGGATAATTCACCCCTCCACTTT. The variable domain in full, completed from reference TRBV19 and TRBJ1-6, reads DGGITQSPKYLFRKEGQNVTLSCEQNLNHDAMYWYRQDPGQGLRLIYYSQIVNDFQKGDIAEGYSVSREKKESFPLTVTSAQKNPTAFYLCASSPGQDNSPLHFGNGTRLTVT.

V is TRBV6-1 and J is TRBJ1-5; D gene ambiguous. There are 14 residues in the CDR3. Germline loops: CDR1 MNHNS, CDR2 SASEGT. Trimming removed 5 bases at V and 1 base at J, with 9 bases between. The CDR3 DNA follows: TGTGCCAGCAGTTGGGAGTCGAGCAATCAGCCCCAGCATTTT. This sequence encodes CASSWESSNQPQHF.

The CDR3 DNA is TGTGCCACCAGCAACCCGGACAGGGGATGGGACAATGAGCAGTTCTTC. Its translation: CATSNPDRGWDNEQFF. The chain couples TRBV15 to TRBJ2-1, with 9 bases that match TRBD1. Trimming at V came to 4 bases and at J to 5 bases, leaving 9 bases not matched to a gene. The germline V gene encodes CDR1 LNHNV and CDR2 YYDKDF (reference sequence). The CDR3 has 16 residues.